This TCR beta chain was sequenced in a study of tumor-infiltrating lymphocytes in oesophageal squamous cell carcinoma. V was clipped by 6 bases and J by 7 bases, with 10 bases between them. This CDR3 contains 12 residues. Germline V gene sequence: CDR1 SGHAT, CDR2 FQDESV (reference sequence). Each CDR3 protein gets one entry after TCRdb re-called the PCR reads with MiXCR. The data show about 22,000 distinct CDR3 sequences, more than 35% seen once. Input material: esophageal tumor tissue. This chain uses TRBV11-1 with TRBJ1-5, with a possible D match to TRBD1 (5 bases). The sequence derives from a male donor with esophageal squamous cell carcinoma. Here the CDR3 DNA reads TGTGCCAGCAGTGATGGGGGACAGCCCCAGCATTTT. It translates to CASSDGGQPQHF. Full variable domain (outside the CDR3, taken from reference TRBV11-1 and TRBJ1-5): EAEVAQSPRYKITEKSQAVAFWCDPISGHATLYWYRQILGQGPELLVQFQDESVVDDSQLPKDRFSAERLKGVDSTLKIQPAELGDSAMYLCASSDGGQPQHFGDGTRLSIL.